Sequencing of this TCR beta chain was carried out in a study of T cell responses to AZD1222 COVID-19 vaccine. Study outcomes and limitations: Of the AZD1222 recipients, only 5 to 7 were seropositive at baseline. Unmutated variant regions are reportedly the target of nearly half of TCRs that are spike-specific. Among the donors, most were white British and more were female, and clonal diversity was possibly underestimated. At 160-218 and 743-854, vaccine-associated CD4 TCRs were dominant, and they spanned spike.

Using immunoSEQ multiplex PCR, the repertoire was profiled, and TCRdb retains in-frame clones only, with some absent. The table has more than 120,000 clones, roughly 88% seen once. Details on this clone: As yet, its antigen is unknown.

Sequences were derived from peripheral blood, sampled 28 days after the second AZD1222 dose. This TCR derives from an adult who received the AZD1222 COVID-19 vaccine.

CDR3 loop: CASSYQQGAQKLFF. For the CDR3, the DNA is TGTGCCAGCAGTTACCAACAGGGGGCCCAAAAACTGTTTTTT. The chain joins TRBV6-2 or TRBV6-3 to TRBJ1-4, with TRBD1 matching 9 bases. Germline CDR1 reads MNHEY; CDR2 reads SVGEGT. The CDR3 loop spans 14 amino acids. The J segment lost 9 bases and the V segment lost 2 bases, leaving 4 bases of the junction unmatched.